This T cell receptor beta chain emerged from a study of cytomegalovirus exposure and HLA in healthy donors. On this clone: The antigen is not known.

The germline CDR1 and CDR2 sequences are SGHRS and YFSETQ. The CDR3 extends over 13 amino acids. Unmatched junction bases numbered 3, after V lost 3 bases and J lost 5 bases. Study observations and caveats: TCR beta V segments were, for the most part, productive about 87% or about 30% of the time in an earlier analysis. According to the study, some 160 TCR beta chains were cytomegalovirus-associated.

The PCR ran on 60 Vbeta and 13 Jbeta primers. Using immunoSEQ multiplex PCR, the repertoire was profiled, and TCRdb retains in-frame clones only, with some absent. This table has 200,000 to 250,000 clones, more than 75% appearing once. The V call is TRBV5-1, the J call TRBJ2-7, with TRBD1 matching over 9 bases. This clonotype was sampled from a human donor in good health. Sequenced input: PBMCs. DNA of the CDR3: TGCGCCAGCAGCTCCGGGACAGGGCACGAGCAGTACTTC. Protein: CASSSGTGHEQYF.